Following are 3 T cell receptor beta chains from one sample sequenced in a study of blood T cell repertoires in COVID-19. Only in-frame clones appear in the TCRdb table, and some are missing; sequencing was by immunoSEQ multiplex PCR. The sample carries a few hundred thousand clones, about nine tenths recorded once. Sequenced sample: peripheral blood. These receptors all come from a middle-aged woman who had recovered from COVID-19.

V usage is TRBV28 and J usage is TRBJ1-3; D ambiguous. V was trimmed by 8 bases and J by 3 bases, leaving 8 bases between them. Per germline, CDR1 MDHEN and CDR2 SYDVKM. This CDR3 is 12 amino acids long. Here the CDR3 DNA reads TGTGCCAGCGAAGAGGGTGGAAACACCATATATTTT. Its protein product is CASEEGGNTIYF. Together with reference TRBV28 and TRBJ1-3, the CDR3 gives the full variable domain: DVKVTQSSRYLVKRTGEKVFLECVQDMDHENMFWYRQDPGLGLRLIYFSYDVKMKEKGDIPEGYSVSREKKERFSLILESASTNQTSMYLCASEEGGNTIYFGEGSWLTVV.

The V and J genes are TRBV7-2 and TRBJ2-7, with TRBD2 matching 7 bases. J gave up 5 bases and V 5 bases, and 15 bases lay outside the gene matches. CDR1 and CDR2 (germline): SGHTA, FQGNSA. This CDR3 contains 16 residues. In DNA form, the CDR3 reads TGTGCCAGCAGCCCCGTTACTAGCGCGAGGGGCCACGAGCAGTACTTC. Translation: CASSPVTSARGHEQYF.

J is TRBJ2-3 and V is TRBV29-1, with 10 positions matching TRBD2. The J segment lost 7 bases and the V segment lost 4 bases, leaving 8 bases of the junction unmatched. This CDR3 spans 14 amino acids. Germline CDR1 SQVTM, CDR2 ANQGSEA. The CDR3 spells CSVVLAGMVNTQYF. CDR3 bases: TGCAGCGTTGTACTAGCGGGGATGGTGAATACGCAGTATTTT.